These 31 T cell receptor beta chains came from one sample sequenced in a study of OX40 agonist ivuxolimab in advanced cancers. Generated by immunoSEQ multiplex PCR, the TCRdb table keeps only in-frame clones and is missing some. The sample includes tens of thousands of clones, roughly 87% of them seen just once. The specimen comprised CD4+ or CD8+ T cells sorted from blood, sampled in a trial of the OX40 agonist ivuxolimab. Receptors originate from an adult with an advanced solid tumor such as melanoma, head and neck, liver or kidney cancer.

The chain has TRBV9 and TRBJ2-3, with a weak D call TRBD2 (5 bases). Germline V gives CDR1 SGDLS, CDR2 YYNGEE. The CDR3 length is 13 residues. V was clipped by 2 bases and J by 6 bases, with 10 bases between them. The CDR3 DNA reads as TGTGCCAGCAGCGTTGGCTGGGAGGATACGCAGTATTTT. Translated: CASSVGWEDTQYF.

The chain carries TRBV9 and TRBJ2-6; D unresolved. The CDR3 totals 14 residues. Trimming removed 3 bases at V and 0 bases at J, with 4 bases between. Germline V lookup: CDR1 SGDLS, CDR2 YYNGEE. The CDR3 DNA reads as TGTGCCAGCAGCGAATCCTCTGGGGCCAACGTCCTGACTTTC. Translating gives CASSESSGANVLTF. The complete variable domain, with remaining parts taken from reference TRBV9 and TRBJ2-6, reads DSGVTQTPKHLITATGQRVTLRCSPRSGDLSVYWYQQSLDQGLQFLIQYYNGEERAKGNILERFSAQQFPDLHSELNLSSLELGDSALYFCASSESSGANVLTFGAGSRLTVL.

The chain links TRBV15 to TRBJ2-7; D is uncertain. CDR1 LNHNV and CDR2 YYDKDF come from the germline V gene (reference sequence). Trimming stripped 0 bases from V and 7 bases from J, with 16 bases between. There are 15 residues in the CDR3. The CDR3 sequence is CATSRDPEISREQYF. As DNA, the CDR3 is TGTGCCACCAGCAGAGATCCTGAGATATCTCGGGAGCAGTACTTC.

The gene calls are TRBV29-1 and TRBJ1-2, with TRBD1 matching 9 bases. V lost 7 bases to trimming and J lost 4 bases; unmatched junction nucleotides: 10. Germline assignment: CDR1 SQVTM and CDR2 ANQGSEA. CDR3 length: 14 amino acids. The CDR3 nucleotides are TGCAGCGCTGTTACCGGGACAGGGATCTATGGCTACACCTTC. Protein sequence: CSAVTGTGIYGYTF.

The rearrangement uses TRBV5-1 and TRBJ2-7, with D hard to call. Germline V gives CDR1 SGHRS, CDR2 YFSETQ. The V and J ends lost 0 bases and 2 bases respectively, with 6 bases between them. The CDR3 loop spans 13 amino acids. CDR3 in amino acids: CASSLAVAYEQYF. DNA of the CDR3: TGCGCCAGCAGCTTGGCCGTGGCCTACGAGCAGTACTTC.

This clone came up a few times. V and J are TRBV4-3 and TRBJ2-1, with 7 bases identical to TRBD2. Germline CDR1 is LGHNA and CDR2 is YSLEER. The CDR3 has 18 amino acids. V shed 1 base and J 0 bases; nucleotides not matched to a gene: 9. The CDR3 bases are TGCGCCAGCAGCCAAGGGTTGGTGGGCGGGAGCTCCTACAATGAGCAGTTCTTC. It translates to CASSQGLVGGSSYNEQFF.

The genes are TRBV15 and TRBJ1-1; TRBD1 matches at 11 bases. Germline CDR1 LNHNV, CDR2 YYDKDF (reference sequence). This CDR3 region has 16 residues. J was trimmed by 0 bases and V by 6 bases; bases with no gene match: 6. The chain's CDR3 is CATSPDRGPLNTEAFF. In DNA form, the CDR3 reads TGTGCCACCAGTCCGGACAGGGGGCCTTTGAACACTGAAGCTTTCTTT.

The chain carries TRBV6-6 and TRBJ1-2; unclear D gene. V dropped 0 bases and J dropped 1 base, with 9 bases sitting between them. This CDR3 region has 15 residues. Germline V gives CDR1 MNHNY, CDR2 SVGAGI (reference sequence). Here the CDR3 DNA reads TGTGCCAGCAGTTACTCCGCAGGCATTAACTATGGCTACACCTTC. Amino acid sequence: CASSYSAGINYGYTF.

Note on this clone: The sample carries other DNA sequences with the same CDR3. J is TRBJ1-3 and V is TRBV27, with D possibly TRBD1 on 5 matching bases. Trimming stripped 1 base from V and 0 bases from J, with 19 bases between. CDR1 and CDR2 (germline): MNHEY, SMNVEV (reference sequence). The CDR3 totals 19 residues. CDR3: CASSLFPLGGSSSGNTIYF. In nucleotides, the CDR3 is TGTGCCAGCAGTTTATTTCCCCTTGGGGGTTCAAGCTCTGGAAACACCATATATTTT.

This clone was recorded a few times. The J gene is TRBJ1-5, the V gene TRBV7-8, with 8 positions matching TRBD1. This CDR3 is 12 amino acids long. From germline, CDR1 is SGHVS and CDR2 FQNEAQ. Losses at the gene ends were 5 bases for V and 6 bases for J; bases not matched to a gene: 0. CDR3 sequence: CASSDRGQPQHF. CDR3 nucleotides: TGTGCCAGCAGCGACAGGGGTCAGCCCCAGCATTTT.

The rearrangement links TRBV5-1 to TRBJ2-7, with TRBD1 as a possible D gene (6 bases). The germline gives CDR1 SGHRS, CDR2 YFSETQ. V lost 5 bases and J 2 bases, leaving 17 bases between the germline ends. The CDR3 runs to 15 residues. CDR3: CASSQDRFDAYEQYF. In DNA form, the CDR3 reads TGCGCCAGCAGTCAAGACAGGTTCGACGCCTACGAGCAGTACTTC. Drawing the rest from reference TRBV5-1 and TRBJ2-7, the complete variable domain is KAGVTQTPRYLIKTRGQQVTLSCSPISGHRSVSWYQQTPGQGLQFLFEYFSETQRNKGNFPGRFSGRQFSNSRSEMNVSTLELGDSALYLCASSQDRFDAYEQYFGPGTRLTVT.

The rearrangement links TRBV5-4 to TRBJ2-7; D not resolved. CDR1 and CDR2 (germline): SGHNT, YYREEE (reference sequence). Between the trimmed V and J ends, which lost 3 bases and 5 bases, there was a span of 18 bases. The CDR3 totals 15 residues. The CDR3 DNA sequence: TGTGCCAGCAGCTCTGCCGGGTCCCGGTCCCACGAGCAGTACTTC. The encoded protein is CASSSAGSRSHEQYF.

V and J are TRBV30 and TRBJ1-4; maybe TRBD1 (6 bases). Trimming cost V 3 bases and J 8 bases, with 19 bases left between them. The CDR3 length is 15 residues. CDR1 GTSNPN and CDR2 SVGIG come from the germline V gene (reference sequence). CDR3 amino acids: CAWSPLRGRVEKLFF. In DNA form, the CDR3 reads TGTGCCTGGAGCCCCCTCCGGGGGCGCGTGGAAAAACTGTTTTTT.

CDR3 in DNA: TGTGCCAGCAGCTTAGGGGGGACAGGCCGCACAGATACGCAGTATTTT. Translation: CASSLGGTGRTDTQYF. The chain employs TRBV7-2 and TRBJ2-3, with TRBD1 matching over 8 bases. CDR1 and CDR2 (germline): SGHTA, FQGNSA. The ends lost 1 base at V and 1 base at J; junction bases unmatched: 4. The CDR3 is 16 residues long.

This clone appeared a single time. The gene calls are TRBV20-1 and TRBJ1-2, with D unresolved. The CDR3 has 10 amino acids. The V end was cut by 5 bases, the J end by 14 bases, with 15 bases between. The germline gives CDR1 DFQATT, CDR2 SNEGSKA (reference sequence). As DNA, the CDR3 is TGCAGTGCTCCCTCTCCGGCCTTGACCTTC. It yields the protein CSAPSPALTF.

The chain uses TRBV9 and TRBJ1-1; the match to TRBD1 covers 8 bases. The CDR3 sequence is 15 residues long. The V and J ends lost 3 bases and 5 bases, in that order; junction bases with no gene match: 9. Germline CDR1 is SGDLS and CDR2 is YYNGEE. In nucleotides, the CDR3 is TGTGCCAGCAGCGACCCGACAGGGGCGGGAACTGAAGCTTTCTTT. It yields the protein CASSDPTGAGTEAFF.

V gene TRBV9 combines with J gene TRBJ2-5, with 7 bases that match TRBD1. V was clipped by 4 bases and J by 2 bases; unmatched bases: 14. Germline V lookup: CDR1 SGDLS, CDR2 YYNGEE. The CDR3 runs to 17 residues. CDR3 nucleotide sequence: TGTGCCAGCAGCCTCCCGTTTATGGACAGGCAGCAAGAGACCCAGTACTTC. The encoded protein is CASSLPFMDRQQETQYF.

CDR3 loop: CASREGNQPQHF. Here the CDR3 DNA reads TGTGCCAGTAGGGAAGGTAATCAGCCCCAGCATTTT. This sequence joins TRBV19 and TRBJ1-5; D unclear. Germline loops: CDR1 LNHDA, CDR2 SQIVND (reference sequence). This CDR3 is built from 12 residues. V was pared by 6 bases and J by 4 bases, with 7 bases between.

The gene calls are TRBV28 and TRBJ1-5; no firm D call. The V end lost 3 bases, the J end lost 2 bases, and 5 bases lay between the germline ends. Per the germline V gene, CDR1 is MDHEN and CDR2 is SYDVKM. CDR3 length: 13 residues. The CDR3 protein is CASSLQGNQPQHF. CDR3 nucleotides: TGTGCCAGCAGTTTGCAGGGCAATCAGCCCCAGCATTTT.

The V and J genes are TRBV6-1 and TRBJ2-5; 7 bases are a match to TRBD2. The closer fit of TRBJ2-7 to the DNA end suggests the J call may be wrong. CDR3 length: 14 residues. Germline V gene lookup returns CDR1 MNHNS and CDR2 SASEGT. CDR3 DNA sequence: TGTGCCAGCAGCGATCGGGGGGAGGGCTACGAGCAGTACTTC. It translates to CASSDRGEGYEQYF.

The CDR3: CASSSGPDRAKNIQYF. DNA of the CDR3: TGTGCCAGCAGCTCGGGACCGGACAGAGCCAAAAACATTCAGTACTTC. The chain couples TRBV7-2 to TRBJ2-4, with D possibly being TRBD1 (6 bases). Germline V lookup: CDR1 SGHTA, CDR2 FQGNSA. V lost 4 bases and J 0 bases, leaving 13 bases between the germline ends. The CDR3 contains 16 residues.

The rearrangement uses TRBV6-5 and TRBJ1-2; no firm D call. CDR3 length equals 14 residues. Germline CDR1 MNHEY, CDR2 SVGAGI. V gave up 0 bases and J gave up 4 bases, with 9 bases separating them. The CDR3 nucleotides are TGTGCCAGCAGTTACTCGAGAAGTGGCTATGGCTACACCTTC. The encoded protein is CASSYSRSGYGYTF.

The V call is TRBV11-3, the J call TRBJ1-2, with TRBD1 as a possible D gene (6 bases). V lost 6 bases and J 7 bases, leaving 15 bases between the germline ends. CDR1 and CDR2 from the germline V gene are SGHNT and YENEEA. CDR3 length: 13 residues. For the CDR3, the DNA is TGTGCCAGCAGTATCGCCCAGGGGCTTGGCTACACCTTC. Its translation: CASSIAQGLGYTF.

The chain links TRBV9 to TRBJ1-5; D is uncertain. This CDR3 contains 15 residues. Germline V gene sequence: CDR1 SGDLS, CDR2 YYNGEE. V lost 3 bases and J 0 bases, leaving 10 bases between the germline ends. The CDR3 region has the DNA TGTGCCAGCAGCGAAGGATCATTTAGCAATCAGCCCCAGCATTTT. This gives the protein CASSEGSFSNQPQHF. The full variable domain, with the rest looked up from reference TRBV9 and TRBJ1-5, is DSGVTQTPKHLITATGQRVTLRCSPRSGDLSVYWYQQSLDQGLQFLIQYYNGEERAKGNILERFSAQQFPDLHSELNLSSLELGDSALYFCASSEGSFSNQPQHFGDGTRLSIL.

Notes on this clone: The junction departs from the called germline gene at one end, perhaps through a read error. Other DNA sequences of this sample code for an identical CDR3. The chain couples TRBV7-8 to TRBJ1-5; D is unresolved. The V gene's germline CDR1 is SGHVS and CDR2 FQNEAQ. This CDR3 region has 16 residues. This chain's CDR3 is CASSLRGWNGNQPQHF. CDR3 in DNA: TGTGCCAGCAGCCTACGAGGGTGGAATGGCAATCAACCCCAGCATTTT.

V gene TRBV9 combines with J gene TRBJ1-2; D uncertain. CDR1 SGDLS and CDR2 YYNGEE come from the germline V gene. The CDR3 has 14 amino acids. The V end was cut by 4 bases, the J end by 2 bases, with 12 bases between. CDR3 sequence (DNA): TGTGCCAGCAGCTTACAAGCGGCCAACTATGGCTACACCTTC. It translates to CASSLQAANYGYTF.

The J gene is TRBJ2-3, the V gene TRBV9; 12 bases match TRBD2. Germline lookup yields CDR1 SGDLS and CDR2 YYNGEE. The CDR3 length is 17 residues. The V and J ends lost 4 bases and 4 bases, in that order; junction bases with no gene match: 10. CDR3 amino acids: CASSSGLAGRGADTQYF. The CDR3 nucleotides read TGTGCCAGCAGCAGTGGACTAGCGGGACGGGGCGCAGATACGCAGTATTTT.

The gene calls are TRBV7-8 and TRBJ1-1; no firm D call. CDR1 SGHVS and CDR2 FQNEAQ come from the germline V gene. The CDR3 extends over 12 amino acids. V was pared by 1 base and J by 9 bases, with 9 bases between. Here the CDR3 reads CASSLDSGKAFF. The CDR3 nucleotides read TGTGCCAGCAGCTTAGACAGTGGTAAAGCTTTCTTT.

V and J are TRBV7-8 and TRBJ1-3, with a tentative D call TRBD1 (6 bases). The ends were cut back, 3 bases at V and 0 bases at J, with 12 bases in the middle. Germline V gene lookup returns CDR1 SGHVS and CDR2 FQNEAQ. The CDR3 sequence is 16 residues long. CDR3 sequence reads: CASSFGGATSGNTIYF. The CDR3 coding sequence is TGTGCCAGCAGCTTTGGGGGGGCGACCTCTGGAAACACCATATATTTT.

The chain couples TRBV4-1 to TRBJ2-1; TRBD2 matches 7 bases. The germline V gene encodes CDR1 MGHRA and CDR2 YSYEKL. CDR3 length: 17 amino acids. Trimming cost V 4 bases and J 0 bases; bases outside gene matches: 9. CDR3 bases: TGCGCCAGCAGCCGCCAAGGACTAGTTCCCTCCTACAATGAGCAGTTCTTC. This sequence encodes CASSRQGLVPSYNEQFF.

V and J are TRBV19 and TRBJ1-5, with 7 nucleotides matching TRBD1. The V segment lost 5 bases and the J segment 6 bases; nucleotides outside the gene matches: 10. CDR1 and CDR2 from the germline V gene are LNHDA and SQIVND (reference sequence). The CDR3 loop spans 15 amino acids. The CDR3 region is CASSLGRTGSQPQHF. In nucleotides, the CDR3 is TGTGCCAGTAGTTTAGGGAGGACAGGTAGTCAGCCCCAGCATTTT.